This record covers a single T cell receptor (beta chain). Its antigen is unidentified. The source of the sample is a study of T cell responses to AZD1222 COVID-19 vaccine. For the study at large: Pooled together were second doses at about 4 or about 12 weeks. Study-wide points: Females outnumbered males among donors, who were mostly white British; clonal diversity was possibly underestimated. Two AZD1222 doses significantly raised spike-specific TCR breadth and depth over controls.

Measured with immunoSEQ multiplex PCR; TCRdb has only the in-frame clones, and not every one. The sample shows about 170,000 clones, roughly 89% of them seen only once. The receptor comes from an adult in good health. This specimen consisted of peripheral blood, obtained on day 0 of AZD1222 vaccination.

Here the CDR3 DNA reads TGTGCCACCAGTGAGACCCCACTAAGCGGGAGAGACAATGAGCAGTTCTTC. Translation: CATSETPLSGRDNEQFF. The chain combines TRBV24-1 with TRBJ2-1; TRBD2 aligns across 8 bases. The CDR3 consists of 17 residues. Germline V gene lookup returns CDR1 KGHDR and CDR2 SFDVKD. The V segment lost 4 bases and the J segment 5 bases; nucleotides outside the gene matches: 12.